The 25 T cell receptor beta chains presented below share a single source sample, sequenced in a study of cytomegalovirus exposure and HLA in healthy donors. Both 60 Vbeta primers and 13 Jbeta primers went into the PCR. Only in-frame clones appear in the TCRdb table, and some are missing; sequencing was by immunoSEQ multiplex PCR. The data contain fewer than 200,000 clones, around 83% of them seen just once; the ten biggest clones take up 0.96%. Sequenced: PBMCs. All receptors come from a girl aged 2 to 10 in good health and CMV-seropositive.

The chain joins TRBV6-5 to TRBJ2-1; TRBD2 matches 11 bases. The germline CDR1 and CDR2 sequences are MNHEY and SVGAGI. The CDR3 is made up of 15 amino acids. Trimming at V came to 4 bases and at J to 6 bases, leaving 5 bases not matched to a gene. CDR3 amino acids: CASSFSGRVGNEQFF. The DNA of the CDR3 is TGTGCCAGCAGTTTTAGCGGGAGGGTGGGCAATGAGCAGTTCTTC.

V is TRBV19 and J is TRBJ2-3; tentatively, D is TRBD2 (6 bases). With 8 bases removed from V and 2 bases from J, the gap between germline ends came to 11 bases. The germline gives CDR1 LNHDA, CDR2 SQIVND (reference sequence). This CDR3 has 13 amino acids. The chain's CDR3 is CASSGGTTDTQYF. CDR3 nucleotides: TGTGCCAGTTCGGGCGGGACCACAGATACGCAGTATTTT.

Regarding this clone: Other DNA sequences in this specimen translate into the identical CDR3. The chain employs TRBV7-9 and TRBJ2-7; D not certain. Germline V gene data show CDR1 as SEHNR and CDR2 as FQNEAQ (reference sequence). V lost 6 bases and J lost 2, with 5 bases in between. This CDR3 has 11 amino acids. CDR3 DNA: TGTGCCAGCAGTTCCACCTACGAGCAGTACTTC. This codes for CASSSTYEQYF.

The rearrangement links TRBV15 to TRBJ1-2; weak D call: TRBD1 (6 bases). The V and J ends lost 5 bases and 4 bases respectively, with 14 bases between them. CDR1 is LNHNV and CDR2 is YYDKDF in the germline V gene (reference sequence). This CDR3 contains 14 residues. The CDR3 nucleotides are TGTGCCACCAGCCAGTTGATAGGGGGCTATGGCTACACCTTC. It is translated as CATSQLIGGYGYTF.

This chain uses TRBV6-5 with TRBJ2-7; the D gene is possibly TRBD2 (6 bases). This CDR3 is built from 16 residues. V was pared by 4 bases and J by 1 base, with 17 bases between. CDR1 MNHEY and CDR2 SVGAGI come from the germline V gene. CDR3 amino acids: CASSLSAGGASYEQYF. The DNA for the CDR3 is TGTGCCAGCAGTTTATCCGCTGGCGGGGCTTCCTACGAGCAGTACTTC.

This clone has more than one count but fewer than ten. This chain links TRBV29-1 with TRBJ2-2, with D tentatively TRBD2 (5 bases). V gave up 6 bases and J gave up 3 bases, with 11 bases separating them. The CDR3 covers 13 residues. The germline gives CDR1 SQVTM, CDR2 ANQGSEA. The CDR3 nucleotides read TGCAGCGTGGAGGCCGGGGACACCGGGGAGCTGTTTTTT. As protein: CSVEAGDTGELFF.

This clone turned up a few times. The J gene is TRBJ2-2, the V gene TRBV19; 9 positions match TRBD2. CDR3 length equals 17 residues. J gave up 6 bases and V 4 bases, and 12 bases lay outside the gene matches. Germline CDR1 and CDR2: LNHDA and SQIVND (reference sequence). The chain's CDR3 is CASSTLSGRPGAGELFF. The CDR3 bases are TGTGCCAGTAGTACGCTAAGCGGGAGGCCGGGGGCCGGGGAGCTGTTTTTT.

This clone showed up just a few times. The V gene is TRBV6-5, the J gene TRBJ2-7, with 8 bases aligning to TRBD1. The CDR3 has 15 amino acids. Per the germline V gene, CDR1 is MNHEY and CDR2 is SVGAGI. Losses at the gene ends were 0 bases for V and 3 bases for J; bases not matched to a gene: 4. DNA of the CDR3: TGTGCCAGCAGTTACTCGCCAGGGGGCGGCTACGAGCAGTACTTC. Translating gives CASSYSPGGGYEQYF.

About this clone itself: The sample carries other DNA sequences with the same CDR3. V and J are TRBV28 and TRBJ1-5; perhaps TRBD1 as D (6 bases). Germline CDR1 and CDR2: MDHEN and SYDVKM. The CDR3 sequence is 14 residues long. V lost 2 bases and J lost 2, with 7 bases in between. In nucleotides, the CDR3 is TGTGCCAGCAGTTTAGGGGGCGGCAATCAGCCCCAGCATTTT. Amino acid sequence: CASSLGGGNQPQHF.

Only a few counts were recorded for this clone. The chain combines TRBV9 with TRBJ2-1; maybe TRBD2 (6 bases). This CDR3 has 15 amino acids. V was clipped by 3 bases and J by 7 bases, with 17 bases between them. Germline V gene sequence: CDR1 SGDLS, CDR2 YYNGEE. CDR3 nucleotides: TGTGCCAGCAGCGCCACCGGGACTGGGGGGAATGAGCAGTTCTTC. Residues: CASSATGTGGNEQFF.

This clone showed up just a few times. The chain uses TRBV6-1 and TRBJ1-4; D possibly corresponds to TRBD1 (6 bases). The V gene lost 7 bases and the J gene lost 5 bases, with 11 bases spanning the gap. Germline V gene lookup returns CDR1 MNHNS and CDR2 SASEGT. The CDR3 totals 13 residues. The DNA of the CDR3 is TGTGCCAGCAATGGACAGCAAAATGAAAAACTGTTTTTT. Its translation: CASNGQQNEKLFF.

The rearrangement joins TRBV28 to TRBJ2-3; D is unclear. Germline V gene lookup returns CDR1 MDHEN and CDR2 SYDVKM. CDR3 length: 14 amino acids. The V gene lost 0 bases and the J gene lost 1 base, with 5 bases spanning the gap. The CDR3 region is CASSLWAGTDTQYF. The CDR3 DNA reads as TGTGCCAGCAGTTTATGGGCCGGCACAGATACGCAGTATTTT.

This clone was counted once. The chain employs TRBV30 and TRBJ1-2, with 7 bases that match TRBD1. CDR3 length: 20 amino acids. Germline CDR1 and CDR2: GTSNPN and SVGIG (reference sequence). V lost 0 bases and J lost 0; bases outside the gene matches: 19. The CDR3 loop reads CAWSVVPRPGGARTNYGYTF. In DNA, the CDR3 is TGTGCCTGGAGTGTAGTCCCCCGCCCAGGGGGAGCCAGAACTAACTATGGCTACACCTTC.

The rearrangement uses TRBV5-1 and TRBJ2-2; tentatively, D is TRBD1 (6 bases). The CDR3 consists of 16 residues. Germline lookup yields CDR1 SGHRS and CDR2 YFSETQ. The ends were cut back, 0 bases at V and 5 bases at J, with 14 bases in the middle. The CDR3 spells CASSLAGTLPTGELFF. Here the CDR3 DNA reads TGCGCCAGCAGCTTGGCCGGGACATTACCGACCGGGGAGCTGTTTTTT.

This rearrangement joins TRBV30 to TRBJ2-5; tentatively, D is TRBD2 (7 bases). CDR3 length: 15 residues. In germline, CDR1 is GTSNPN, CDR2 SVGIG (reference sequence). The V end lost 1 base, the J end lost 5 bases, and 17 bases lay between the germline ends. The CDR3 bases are TGTGCCTGGAGTGGTTCGTGGACTAGGGGGGAGACCCAGTACTTC. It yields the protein CAWSGSWTRGETQYF.

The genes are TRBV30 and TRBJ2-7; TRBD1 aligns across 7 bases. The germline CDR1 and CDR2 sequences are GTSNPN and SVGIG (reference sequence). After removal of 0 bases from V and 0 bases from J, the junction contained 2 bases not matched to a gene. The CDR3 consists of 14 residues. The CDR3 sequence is CAWSVQGSSYEQYF. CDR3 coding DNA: TGTGCCTGGAGTGTACAGGGGAGCTCCTACGAGCAGTACTTC.

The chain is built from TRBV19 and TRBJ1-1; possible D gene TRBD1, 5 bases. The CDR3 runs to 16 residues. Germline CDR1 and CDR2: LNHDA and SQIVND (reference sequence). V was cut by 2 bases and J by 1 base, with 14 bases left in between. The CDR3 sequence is CASSISSGVRNTEAFF. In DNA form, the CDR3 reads TGTGCCAGTAGTATATCGTCGGGGGTCCGGAACACTGAAGCTTTCTTT.

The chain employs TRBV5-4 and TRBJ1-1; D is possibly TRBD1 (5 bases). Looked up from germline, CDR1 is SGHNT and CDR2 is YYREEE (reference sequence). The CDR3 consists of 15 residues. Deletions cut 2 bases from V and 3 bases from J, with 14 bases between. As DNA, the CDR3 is TGTGCCAGCAGCTTCGGAACCACGGGGGACACTGAAGCTTTCTTT. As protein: CASSFGTTGDTEAFF.

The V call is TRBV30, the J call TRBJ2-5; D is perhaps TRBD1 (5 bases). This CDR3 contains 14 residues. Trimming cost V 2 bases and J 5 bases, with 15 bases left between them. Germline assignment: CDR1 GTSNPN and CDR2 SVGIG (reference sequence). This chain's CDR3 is CAWSRGSGQETQYF. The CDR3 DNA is TGTGCCTGGAGTAGGGGTTCGGGTCAGGAGACCCAGTACTTC.

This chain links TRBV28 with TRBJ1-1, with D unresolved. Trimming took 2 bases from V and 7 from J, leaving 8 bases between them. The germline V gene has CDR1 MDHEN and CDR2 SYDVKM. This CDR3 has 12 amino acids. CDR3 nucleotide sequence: TGTGCCAGCAGTTTAGGGCCTATTGAAGCTTTCTTT. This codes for CASSLGPIEAFF.

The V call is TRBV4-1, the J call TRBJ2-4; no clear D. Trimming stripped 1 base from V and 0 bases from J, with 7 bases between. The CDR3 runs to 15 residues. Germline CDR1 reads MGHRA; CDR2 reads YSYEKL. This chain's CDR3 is CASSQVFLAKNIQYF. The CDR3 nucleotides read TGCGCCAGCAGCCAAGTATTTCTAGCCAAAAACATTCAGTACTTC.

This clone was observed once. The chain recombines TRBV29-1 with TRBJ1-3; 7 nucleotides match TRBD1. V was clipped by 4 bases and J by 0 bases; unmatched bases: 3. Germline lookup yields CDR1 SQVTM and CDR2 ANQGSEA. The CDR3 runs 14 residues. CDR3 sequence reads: CSVGRGPSGNTIYF. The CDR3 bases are TGCAGCGTTGGTAGGGGGCCCTCTGGAAACACCATATATTTT.

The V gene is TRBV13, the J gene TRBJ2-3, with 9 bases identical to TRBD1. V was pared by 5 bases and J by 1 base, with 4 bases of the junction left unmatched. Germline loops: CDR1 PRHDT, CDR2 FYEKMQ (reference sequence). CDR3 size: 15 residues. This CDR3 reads CASSAGQGGTDTQYF. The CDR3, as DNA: TGTGCCAGCAGCGCGGGACAGGGTGGCACAGATACGCAGTATTTT.

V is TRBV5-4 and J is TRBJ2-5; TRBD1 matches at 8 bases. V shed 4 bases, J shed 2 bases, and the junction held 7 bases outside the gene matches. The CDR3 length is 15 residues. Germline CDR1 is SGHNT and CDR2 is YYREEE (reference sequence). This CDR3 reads CASSTQTGVQETQYF. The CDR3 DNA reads TGTGCCAGCAGCACACAGACAGGGGTACAAGAGACCCAGTACTTC.

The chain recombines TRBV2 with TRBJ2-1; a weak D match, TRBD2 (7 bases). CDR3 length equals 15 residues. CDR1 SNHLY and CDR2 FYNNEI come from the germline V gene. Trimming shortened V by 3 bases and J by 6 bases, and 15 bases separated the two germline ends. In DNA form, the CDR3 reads TGTGCCAGCAGTGATAGGGGGAGGGCCACCAATGAGCAGTTCTTC. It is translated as CASSDRGRATNEQFF.